This T cell receptor (beta chain) was identified during a study of high-grade serous ovarian cancer treatment subgroups. Points from the study as a whole: Spatial context was lost because tumors were sequenced in bulk. CDR1 and CDR2 were left unanalyzed; analyses focused on CDR3.

Assay used: immunoSEQ multiplex PCR; TCRdb lists only in-frame clones, some missing. The sample lists about 28,000 clones; roughly 80% were seen once. For this clone: The antigen remains unidentified.

The germline V gene has CDR1 MNHNS and CDR2 SASEGT. The CDR3 has 15 amino acids. Trimming took 4 bases from V and 8 from J, leaving 17 bases between them. Tumor samples were taken before definitive surgery or chemotherapy. The origin of this receptor is a human donor with high-grade serous ovarian cancer. The chain couples TRBV6-1 to TRBJ1-4; TRBD1 is a possible D gene (5 bases). The specimen was tumor tissue. CDR3 coding DNA: TGTGCCAGCAGTGCTGCCGGGCTCGCAGGGGAAAAACTGTTTTTT. It codes for CASSAAGLAGEKLFF.